A single sample is the source of the 28 T cell receptor beta chains below, sequenced in a study of identical twins. MiXCR, applied by TCRdb to the 5' RACE reads, yields one record per CDR3 protein. The sample holds a few hundred thousand distinct CDR3 sequences; around 9.6% are singletons and the top ten take 2.5% to 3.5%. This sample was shared with a second study, whose subject was yellow fever vaccine responses in identical twins.

Source material: PBMCs. The source of these receptors is a woman between 18 and 29 years old in good health.

This clonotype was counted at least ten times. The chain couples TRBV12-3 or TRBV12-4 to TRBJ2-1; 11 bases line up with TRBD2. The CDR3 totals 17 residues. Unmatched junction bases numbered 8, after V lost 3 bases and J lost 4 bases. The DNA of the CDR3 is TGTGCCAGCAGTTTTGCTAGCGGGGGGCCAAGTTACAATGAGCAGTTCTTC. Translated: CASSFASGGPSYNEQFF.

Only a few counts were recorded for this clonotype. The chain couples TRBV12-3 or TRBV12-4 to TRBJ2-3; D might be TRBD2 (5 bases). V shed 6 bases and J shed 4 bases, with 14 bases lying between them. The CDR3 is 14 amino acids. This CDR3 reads CASSLRRGADTQYF. CDR3 coding DNA: TGTGCCAGCAGCCTCAGACGGGGTGCAGATACGCAGTATTTT.

This sequence joins TRBV18 and TRBJ2-1, with D possibly matching TRBD2 (7 bases). Germline V lookup: CDR1 KGHSH, CDR2 LQKENI. The V and J ends lost 6 bases and 12 bases respectively, with 21 bases between them. The CDR3 consists of 14 residues. The CDR3 DNA is TGTGCCAGCTCCCCCCTCGGGGGGCCCGGGAGGCAGTTCTTC. This gives the protein CASSPLGGPGRQFF.

Concerning this clonotype itself: Just one base apart from a much larger clone, this may be a read error. This CDR3 reads CASSQEGWGTKGELFF. The CDR3 DNA reads TGTGCCAGCAGCCAAGAAGGTTGGGGGACGAAGGGGGAGCTGTTTTTT. V is TRBV4-2 and J is TRBJ2-2; perhaps D is TRBD1 or TRBD2 (5 bases each). The CDR3 sequence is 16 residues long. V dropped 0 bases and J dropped 8 bases, with 16 bases sitting between them. Germline V gene lookup returns CDR1 LGHNA and CDR2 YNFKEQ.

The rearrangement joins TRBV7-2 to TRBJ2-5, with TRBD1 identical over 7 bases. CDR3 length equals 11 residues. In germline, CDR1 is SGHTA, CDR2 FQGNSA. Trimming removed 5 bases from V and 9 bases from J; junction bases left unmatched: 3. The CDR3 DNA reads TGTGCCAGCAGCCAAGACAGGGCCCAGTACTTC. Translating gives CASSQDRAQYF.

This clonotype was observed many times. CDR3 coding DNA: TGCAGTGCTAGAGATCCCACCCGACCGGAGGAGACCCAGTACTTC. Its protein is CSARDPTRPEETQYF. The chain carries TRBV20-1 and TRBJ2-5; D is unresolved. This CDR3 is 15 amino acids long. The V gene's germline CDR1 is DFQATT and CDR2 SNEGSKA (reference sequence). V was cut by 0 bases and J by 5 bases, with 16 bases left in between.

This clonotype was observed at least ten times. The chain recombines TRBV20-1 with TRBJ1-1, with no clear D. Germline CDR1 and CDR2: DFQATT and SNEGSKA (reference sequence). Trimming shortened V by 0 bases and J by 4 bases, and 12 bases separated the two germline ends. The CDR3 has 14 residues. This CDR3 is CSARDRRTSTEAFF. The CDR3 nucleotides are TGCAGTGCTAGAGATAGACGAACATCCACTGAAGCTTTCTTT.

With respect to this clonotype: An end of the junction does not agree with germline; a read error may underlie this. V and J are TRBV6-5 and TRBJ1-5; unclear D gene. In germline, CDR1 is MNHEY, CDR2 SVGAGI. The CDR3 length is 15 residues. In DNA, the CDR3 is TGTGCCAGCAGTTACGGAAAGGGTAGCAACCAGCCCCAGCATTTT. It is translated as CASSYGKGSNQPQHF.

This clonotype was seen more than once but under ten times. The chain couples TRBV29-1 to TRBJ2-5, with 8 nucleotides matching TRBD1. V dropped 4 bases and J dropped 5; count of bases not matched to a gene: 3. Germline V gives CDR1 SQVTM, CDR2 ANQGSEA. There are 12 residues in the CDR3. The DNA for the CDR3 is TGCAGCGTTGGACAGGGGAGGGAGACCCAGTACTTC. Its protein product is CSVGQGRETQYF.

As regards this clonotype: A much larger clone differs by one base, so this may be a read error. V usage is TRBV14 and J usage is TRBJ2-5; possibly TRBD2 for D (5 bases). Germline V gene lookup returns CDR1 SGHDN and CDR2 FVKESK. The CDR3 loop spans 12 amino acids. In DNA form, the CDR3 reads TGTGCCAGCAGTTGGGGAGTAGAGTCCCAGTACTTC. Translation gives CASSWGVESQYF.

This clonotype was seen repeatedly, ten times or more. The V call is TRBV20-1, the J call TRBJ2-5; D is tentatively TRBD1 or TRBD2 (5 bases each). Trimming stripped 1 base from V and 1 base from J, with 10 bases between. CDR3 length: 14 amino acids. Germline assignment: CDR1 DFQATT and CDR2 SNEGSKA (reference sequence). CDR3 amino acids: CSARGGASQETQYF. The CDR3 DNA sequence: TGCAGTGCTAGAGGAGGGGCTTCCCAAGAGACCCAGTACTTC.

A few counts support this clonotype. The junction shows a germline mismatch at one end, possibly a read error. The chain employs TRBV5-1 and TRBJ1-5; tentative D call: TRBD1 (5 bases). The germline V gene encodes CDR1 SGHRS and CDR2 YFSETQ. The CDR3 loop spans 15 amino acids. The CDR3 nucleotides read TGCGCCAGCAGCCTCATGGGGGATAGCAACCAGCCCCAGCATTTT. Residues: CASSLMGDSNQPQHF.

The chain combines TRBV18 with TRBJ1-2; 11 bases are shared with TRBD1. Unmatched junction bases numbered 5, after V lost 3 bases and J lost 2 bases. Germline V gene data show CDR1 as KGHSH and CDR2 as LQKENI. The CDR3 loop spans 16 amino acids. CDR3 sequence reads: CASSPTGTGGNYGYTF. The CDR3 DNA is TGTGCCAGCTCACCGACCGGGACAGGGGGAAACTATGGCTACACCTTC.

This clonotype has only a few counts. The V gene is TRBV19, the J gene TRBJ2-1; D is uncertain. The germline V and J ends were trimmed by 5 bases and 7 bases, with 9 bases remaining between them. Germline V gene sequence: CDR1 LNHDA, CDR2 SQIVND (reference sequence). This CDR3 has 12 amino acids. CDR3 sequence reads: CASSQTKNEQFF. In DNA, the CDR3 is TGTGCCAGTAGTCAAACAAAGAATGAGCAGTTCTTC.

This clonotype was recorded at least ten times. The chain has TRBV6-5 and TRBJ2-7; 8 nucleotides agree with TRBD1. V lost 4 bases to trimming and J lost 6 bases; unmatched junction nucleotides: 11. Germline V gene lookup returns CDR1 MNHEY and CDR2 SVGAGI. This CDR3 is 15 amino acids long. The chain's CDR3 is CASSWTGKGTSEQYF. CDR3 nucleotide sequence: TGTGCCAGCAGTTGGACAGGGAAGGGGACCTCCGAGCAGTACTTC.

The chain is built from TRBV7-8 and TRBJ2-7; D remains unclear. Germline loops: CDR1 SGHVS, CDR2 FQNEAQ. The CDR3 loop spans 12 amino acids. V was cut by 11 bases and J by 1 base, with 12 bases left in between. The CDR3: CASVDRSYEQYF. In nucleotides, the CDR3 is TGTGCCTCTGTAGATCGGTCCTACGAGCAGTACTTC.

CDR3 bases: TGTGCCAGCAGCCCAGGGGGGGCAGGTGGGAATGAGCAGTTCTTC. Translation: CASSPGGAGGNEQFF. V is TRBV7-2 and J is TRBJ2-1, with D possibly called TRBD1 or TRBD2 (7 bases each). V gave up 5 bases and J gave up 7 bases, with 18 bases separating them. The CDR3 covers 15 residues. Germline V gene lookup returns CDR1 SGHTA and CDR2 FQGNSA. Full variable domain (rest looked up from reference TRBV7-2 and TRBJ2-1): GAGVSQSPSNKVTEKGKDVELRCDPISGHTALYWYRQSLGQGLEFLIYFQGNSAPDKSGLPSDRFSAERTGGSVSTLTIQRTQQEDSAVYLCASSPGGAGGNEQFFGPGTRLTVL.

This clonotype was found many times. This rearrangement joins TRBV4-1 to TRBJ2-7; TRBD1 might be the D (5 bases). Germline assignment: CDR1 MGHRA and CDR2 YSYEKL. Trimming removed 3 bases from V and 4 bases from J, with 13 bases in between. This CDR3 contains 14 residues. The CDR3 nucleotides read TGCGCCAGCAGCCAGGTCAGGGCTAAGTACGAGCAGTACTTC. It is translated as CASSQVRAKYEQYF.

This clonotype was seen more than once but under ten times. The chain carries TRBV20-1 and TRBJ2-1; 12 bases line up with TRBD2. There are 16 residues in the CDR3. The junction had 9 bases not matched to a gene; V was cut back by 6 bases and J by 3 bases. CDR1 is DFQATT, CDR2 SNEGSKA, per germline (reference sequence). This CDR3 reads CSADWTSGVDYNEQFF. The CDR3 DNA sequence: TGCAGTGCCGACTGGACTAGCGGGGTAGACTACAATGAGCAGTTCTTC.

This rearrangement joins TRBV14 to TRBJ1-6; maybe TRBD1 (5 bases). The CDR3 runs to 16 residues. In germline, CDR1 is SGHDN, CDR2 FVKESK. The V and J ends lost 0 bases and 10 bases respectively, with 16 bases between them. For the CDR3, the DNA is TGTGCCAGCAGCCAAGATTTTGGGGGAGCCAACTCACCCCTCCACTTT. This encodes CASSQDFGGANSPLHF. Together with reference TRBV14 and TRBJ1-6, the CDR3 gives the full variable domain: EAGVTQFPSHSVIEKGQTVTLRCDPISGHDNLYWYRRVMGKEIKFLLHFVKESKQDESGMPNNRFLAERTGGTYSTLKVQPAELEDSGVYFCASSQDFGGANSPLHFGNGTRLTVT.

This chain connects TRBV7-2 to TRBJ2-1; 8 bases are a match to TRBD1. The J segment lost 2 bases and the V segment lost 1 base, leaving 4 bases of the junction unmatched. Looked up from germline, CDR1 is SGHTA and CDR2 is FQGNSA. The CDR3 consists of 16 residues. The CDR3 spells CASSLVLTGAYNEQFF. The DNA for the CDR3 is TGTGCCAGCAGCTTAGTGCTGACAGGGGCCTACAATGAGCAGTTCTTC.

The V call is TRBV28, the J call TRBJ2-7; a weak D match, TRBD1 (6 bases). Germline-derived CDR1 and CDR2 are MDHEN and SYDVKM. This CDR3 has 18 residues. V dropped 5 bases and J dropped 1 base, with 24 bases sitting between them. This CDR3 is CASSPRQVSSPFSYEQYF. CDR3 sequence (DNA): TGTGCCAGCAGTCCCAGACAGGTATCGTCTCCCTTTTCCTACGAGCAGTACTTC.

The chain combines TRBV6-6 with TRBJ2-5; no firm D call. The CDR3 totals 11 residues. The germline V gene has CDR1 MNHNY and CDR2 SVGAGI (reference sequence). V dropped 5 bases and J dropped 3 bases, with 4 bases sitting between them. Here the CDR3 DNA reads TGTGCCAGCAGTACCAAAGAGACCCAGTACTTC. Its translation: CASSTKETQYF.

In this sample, this clonotype turned up many times. This chain uses TRBV19 with TRBJ1-1; D unclear. The CDR3 runs 17 residues. Germline V CDR1 and CDR2: LNHDA, SQIVND (reference sequence). Trimming pared 0 bases from V and 1 base from J, leaving 15 bases between. CDR3 sequence (DNA): TGTGCCAGTAGTATAGATTCTTTTCAGGCCGGGAACACTGAAGCTTTCTTT. It specifies CASSIDSFQAGNTEAFF.

The chain recombines TRBV6-1 with TRBJ2-7; 9 bases agree with TRBD1. Germline CDR1 and CDR2: MNHNS and SASEGT. The junction had 5 bases not matched to a gene; V was cut back by 6 bases and J by 2 bases. This CDR3 contains 14 residues. CDR3 bases: TGTGCCAGCAGATCGACAGGGGGTCCCTACGAGCAGTACTTC. Translating gives CASRSTGGPYEQYF.

The chain is built from TRBV7-9 and TRBJ2-5; 7 bases align to TRBD1. The CDR3 runs to 13 residues. The trim removed 6 bases at V and 5 bases at J, leaving 6 bases unmatched. Germline-derived CDR1 and CDR2 are SEHNR and FQNEAQ (reference sequence). The DNA of the CDR3 is TGTGCCAGCAGACCTAGGGGGCGCGAGACCCAGTACTTC. Its protein product is CASRPRGRETQYF. The complete variable domain, with remaining parts taken from reference TRBV7-9 and TRBJ2-5, reads DTGVSQNPRHKITKRGQNVTFRCDPISEHNRLYWYRQTLGQGPEFLTYFQNEAQLEKSRLLSDRFSAERPKGSFSTLEIQRTEQGDSAMYLCASRPRGRETQYFGPGTRLLVL.

The chain is built from TRBV6-2 or TRBV6-3 and TRBJ2-3; 7 nucleotides match TRBD1. This CDR3 contains 16 residues. J lost 0 bases, V lost 6 bases, and 9 bases had no gene match. CDR1 MNHEY and CDR2 SVGEGT come from the germline V gene. The CDR3 is CASSSTGPTSTDTQYF. Here the CDR3 DNA reads TGTGCCAGCAGCTCGACAGGGCCTACTAGCACAGATACGCAGTATTTT.

This clonotype was counted many times. This chain links TRBV12-3 or TRBV12-4 with TRBJ1-6; 8 nucleotides agree with TRBD1. There are 15 residues in the CDR3. The V gene end was trimmed by 6 bases and the J gene end by 7 bases; junction bases not matched to a gene: 8. The chain's CDR3 is CASRARQGQNSPLHF. The DNA for the CDR3 is TGTGCCAGCAGAGCAAGACAGGGGCAAAATTCACCCCTCCACTTT.